The rows below give T cell receptor beta chains drawn from one sample of a study of blood T cell repertoires in COVID-19. Some clones are missing from TCRdb's copy, which holds only in-frame ones; the method was immunoSEQ multiplex PCR. This sample carries approximately 200,000 clones, 75% to 90% of them seen once, and the ten largest clones take approximately 3.5%. Sequenced material: PBMCs or T cells enriched from blood (not recorded which). The origin of the receptors is a woman in her late teens or twenties in a cohort exposed to, infected with or recovered from COVID-19 (not recorded which). Both conserved end residues are part of each CDR3. D genes are given only for firm matches.

>TRBJ1-1|-|TRBV11-2
TGTGCCAGCAGCTTAGGGGGGCCCGGACGGGGAGCTTTCTTT
CASSLGGPGRGAFF
>TRBJ1-1|-|TRBV19
TGTGCCAGTAGGCAGGGGATCAACGTGGAAGCTTTCTTT
CASRQGINVEAFF
>TRBJ2-1|TRBD2|TRBV10-1
TGCGCCAGCAGCCTTGGACTAGCGCAATACAATGAGCAGTTCTTC
CASSLGLAQYNEQFF
>TRBJ1-3|TRBD1|TRBV6-1
TGTGCCAGCAGTGACAGGGGGTTTGGAAACACCATATATTTT
CASSDRGFGNTIYF
>TRBJ2-1|-|TRBV29-1
TGCAGCGTTGAAATCAGTTACAATGAGCAGTTCTTC
CSVEISYNEQFF
>TRBJ1-2|-|TRBV11-3
TGTGCCAGCAGCTTAGGGAGCTTTAACTATGGCTACACCTTC
CASSLGSFNYGYTF
>TRBJ1-6|TRBD1|TRBV3-1/TRBV3-2
TGTGCCAGCAGCCTCGACAGGGGCTCCTATAATTCACCCCTCCACTTT
CASSLDRGSYNSPLHF
>TRBJ2-1|-|TRBV12-3/TRBV12-4
TGTGCCAGCAGTCCGCCCCTAGGAGAGCAGTTCTTC
CASSPPLGEQFF
>TRBJ2-1|TRBD1|TRBV7-2
TGTGCCAGCAGCTTGGGGGGTCAGGGGGCGATAAGGCAGTTCTTC
CASSLGGQGAIRQFF
>TRBJ1-2|-|TRBV2
TGTGCCAGCAGTGTGGAGTCAGGGGTTGTAAGCTACACCTTC
CASSVESGVVSYTF
>TRBJ1-6|-|TRBV5-1
TGCGCCAGCAGCCCCCAGGGCAGGGAGGGTTCACCCCTCCACTTT
CASSPQGREGSPLHF
>TRBJ1-1|TRBD1|TRBV7-3
TGTGCCAGCAGCCCCAGACAGGGGCACACTGAAGCTTTCTTT
CASSPRQGHTEAFF
>TRBJ1-1|-|TRBV11-2
TGTGCCAGCAGCTTAGTTGGGGGGTCGGCCACTGAAGCTTTCTTT
CASSLVGGSATEAFF
>TRBJ2-5|-|TRBV5-6
TGTGCCAGCAGCTTGGGGGTTACAGGCCATTCAGAGACCCAGTACTTC
CASSLGVTGHSETQYF
>TRBJ1-1|-|TRBV9
TGTGCCAGCGGGCAGGGGAACACTGAAGCTTTCTTT
CASGQGNTEAFF